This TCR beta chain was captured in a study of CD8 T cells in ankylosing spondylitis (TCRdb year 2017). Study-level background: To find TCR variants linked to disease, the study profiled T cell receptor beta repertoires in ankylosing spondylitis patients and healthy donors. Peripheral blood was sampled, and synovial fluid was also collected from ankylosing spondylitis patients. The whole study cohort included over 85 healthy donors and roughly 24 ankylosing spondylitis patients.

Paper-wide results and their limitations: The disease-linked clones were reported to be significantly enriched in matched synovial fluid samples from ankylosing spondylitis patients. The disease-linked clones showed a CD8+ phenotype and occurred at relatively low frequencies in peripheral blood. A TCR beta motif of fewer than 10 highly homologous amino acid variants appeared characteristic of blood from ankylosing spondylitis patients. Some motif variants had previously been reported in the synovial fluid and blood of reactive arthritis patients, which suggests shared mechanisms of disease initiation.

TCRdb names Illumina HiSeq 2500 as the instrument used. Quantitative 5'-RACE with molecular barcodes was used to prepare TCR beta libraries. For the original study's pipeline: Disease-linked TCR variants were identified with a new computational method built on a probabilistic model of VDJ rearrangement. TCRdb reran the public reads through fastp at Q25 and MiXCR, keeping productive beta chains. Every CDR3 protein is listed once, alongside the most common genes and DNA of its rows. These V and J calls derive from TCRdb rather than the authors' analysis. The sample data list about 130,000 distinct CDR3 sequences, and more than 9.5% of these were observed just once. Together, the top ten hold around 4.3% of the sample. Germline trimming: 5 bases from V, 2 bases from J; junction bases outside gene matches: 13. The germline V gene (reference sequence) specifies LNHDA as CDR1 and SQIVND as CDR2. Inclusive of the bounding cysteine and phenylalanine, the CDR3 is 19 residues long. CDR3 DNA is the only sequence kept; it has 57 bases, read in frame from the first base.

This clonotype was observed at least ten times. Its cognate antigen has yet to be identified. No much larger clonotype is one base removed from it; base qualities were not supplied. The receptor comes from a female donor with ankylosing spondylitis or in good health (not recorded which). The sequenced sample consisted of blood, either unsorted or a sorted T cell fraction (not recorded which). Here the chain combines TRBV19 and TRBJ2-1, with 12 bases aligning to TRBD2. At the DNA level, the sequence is TGTGCCAGTAGTCGTCGGGCTAGCGGGAGGGCCGGAACCTACAATGAGCAGTTCTTC. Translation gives CASSRRASGRAGTYNEQFF.